This T cell receptor (beta chain) was documented in a study of regulatory T cells in long-lasting Graves disease. General study results and limits: TRBV28, TRBJ1-2 and TRBJ2-5 were favored in persistent disease.

Arm-PCR of CDR3 regions with iRepertoire HTBI primers generated TCR beta libraries. Each CDR3 protein is one row after TCRdb ran MiXCR on the multiplex PCR reads. The top ten hold roughly 13% of the sample, which has 200,000 to 300,000 distinct CDR3 sequences, around 21% seen once. Comment on this clonotype: Its antigen is not identified.

Looked up from germline, CDR1 is MNHEY and CDR2 is SVGAGI. With V trimmed by 4 bases and J by 5 bases, 14 bases remained unmatched. CDR3 length: 19 residues. Documented time point: newly diagnosed GD, antithyroid drugs for less than 3 months. Scientists built the TCR library using RNA that was extracted from PBMCs. Patients of an endocrinology department in Xi'an, China, were included. The chain has TRBV6-5 and TRBJ2-1, with 13 bases identical to TRBD2. The TCR sequence derives from a female donor with Graves disease. This specimen was peripheral blood mononuclear cells (PBMCs), taken at new diagnosis, from a patient treated with antithyroid drugs. The CDR3 sequence is CASSFGFTSGRVVDNEQFF. The DNA for the CDR3 is TGTGCCAGCAGTTTCGGCTTTACTAGCGGGAGGGTGGTCGACAATGAGCAGTTCTTC.